The T cell receptor (beta chain) described here comes from a study of cytomegalovirus exposure and HLA in healthy donors. Notes on the study in general: One variant, a missense change in DCLRE1C, was linked in a later analysis to TCR beta V- and J-gene trimming. Using a false discovery rate of 0.05, a later analysis showed that about 16,000 TCR beta sequences were associated with HLA alleles. Under in vitro conditions, three CMV-associated chains were confirmed as specific for CMV antigens. Analyzed later, most CMV-associated TCR beta chains appeared HLA-restricted.

The CDR3 totals 8 residues. Germline V gene lookup returns CDR1 SQVTM and CDR2 ANQGSEA. With 5 bases removed from V and 13 bases from J, the gap between germline ends came to 6 bases. The PCR contained 60 Vbeta and 13 Jbeta primers. Only in-frame clones appear in the TCRdb table, and some are missing; sequencing was by immunoSEQ multiplex PCR. The sample lists 70,000 to 95,000 clones, roughly 77% occurring once. As concerns this clone: Its cognate antigen is unknown.

The clonotype was recovered from a woman aged 40 to 50 in good health and CMV-seropositive. The chain recombines TRBV29-1 with TRBJ2-1; no clear D. Sequenced input: PBMCs. Here the CDR3 reads CSVLVQFF. CDR3 coding DNA: TGCAGCGTTCTCGTACAGTTCTTC.